This entry is about one T cell receptor beta chain. Its matching antigen is unknown. Time point of the sample: blood 2 weeks post-SBRT. As to treatment: 15 Gy SBRT to primary tumor, nephrectomy 4 weeks later. Radiation-treated patients gave blood at baseline, week 2 and week 4. The tumor was a clear cell renal cell carcinoma. This sample is drawn from a study of radiation and T cells in renal cell carcinoma. The ends lost 6 bases at V and 4 bases at J; junction bases unmatched: 12. The CDR3 runs 15 residues. Germline V gene data show CDR1 as MNHEY and CDR2 as SMNVEV (reference sequence). TCRdb keeps only in-frame clones here, not all; method: immunoSEQ multiplex PCR. The sample contains 100,000 to 150,000 clones, around 85% of which appear only once. Study-wide results and limits: From baseline, blood top tumor clonotypes peaked at 2 weeks post-radiation. Without pretreatment biopsies, baseline tumor clonotype presence was undetermined.

The rearrangement uses TRBV27 and TRBJ2-7, with TRBD1 matching 7 bases. The TCR was taken from a man aged 45 to 65 with renal cell carcinoma. Specimen: blood, collected from a patient whose treatment included radiotherapy and nephrectomy. As DNA, the CDR3 is TGTGCCAGCAGCACGAGGGGGCGATCGCTGTACGAGCAGTACTTC. It is translated as CASSTRGRSLYEQYF.